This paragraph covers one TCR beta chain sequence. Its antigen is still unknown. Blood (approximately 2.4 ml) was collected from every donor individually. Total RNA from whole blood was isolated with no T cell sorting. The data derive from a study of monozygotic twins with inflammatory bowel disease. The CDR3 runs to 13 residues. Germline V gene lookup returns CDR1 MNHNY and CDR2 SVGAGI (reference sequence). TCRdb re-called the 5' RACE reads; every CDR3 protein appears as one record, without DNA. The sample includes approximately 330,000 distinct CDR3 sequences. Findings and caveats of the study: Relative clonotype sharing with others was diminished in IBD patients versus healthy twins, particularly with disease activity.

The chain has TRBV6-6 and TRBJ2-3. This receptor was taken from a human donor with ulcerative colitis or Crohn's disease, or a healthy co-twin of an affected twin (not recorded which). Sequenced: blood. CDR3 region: CASSYSPQEPQYF.